Below, 2 T cell receptor beta chains from the same sample are listed, as sequenced in a study of shared clonotypes between healthy human individuals. TCRdb's copy holds only in-frame clones and misses some; the assay was immunoSEQ multiplex PCR. The profile shows 740,000 or so clones, more than 70% of them singletons. Sequences were obtained from memory CD4+ T cells sorted from blood. Subset here: CD45RA-negative fraction. All receptors come from a woman aged 25 to 39 in good health.

This clone was recorded only once. The gene calls are TRBV27 and TRBJ1-5; no clear D gene. Germline V gives CDR1 MNHEY, CDR2 SMNVEV (reference sequence). The ends were cut back, 4 bases at V and 0 bases at J, with 7 bases in the middle. The CDR3 totals 14 residues. CDR3 amino acids: CASSSTYSNQPQHF. The CDR3 DNA reads TGTGCCAGCAGTTCGACCTATAGCAATCAGCCCCAGCATTTT.

J is TRBJ2-1 and V is TRBV5-1; D possibly uses TRBD1 or TRBD2 (5 bases each). CDR1 is SGHRS, CDR2 YFSETQ, per germline. The V gene lost 3 bases and the J gene lost 3 bases, with 16 bases spanning the gap. The CDR3 runs to 16 residues. This CDR3 is CASSSGTYPFYNEQFF. The DNA of the CDR3 is TGCGCCAGCAGCTCAGGGACGTATCCATTCTACAATGAGCAGTTCTTC.